This entry lists 27 T cell receptor beta chains sequenced from one sample in a study of response to subunit inactivated influenza vaccine. From the RT-PCR reads, TCRdb called clonotypes with MiXCR, one entry per CDR3 protein. The repertoire holds around 200,000 distinct CDR3 sequences, with approximately 9.2% as singletons. Sample: non-naive T cells sorted from PBMCs, taken on the day of vaccination. The receptors stem from a man aged 45-65 years who received an inactivated influenza vaccine.

The chain recombines TRBV4-3 with TRBJ2-2; 9 bases are shared with TRBD1. This CDR3 is 17 amino acids long. J was trimmed by 5 bases and V by 0 bases; bases with no gene match: 7. Per the germline V gene, CDR1 is LGHNA and CDR2 is YSLEER. The CDR3: CASSQDFGTGRTGELFF. CDR3 nucleotide sequence: TGCGCCAGCAGCCAAGATTTCGGGACAGGGCGAACCGGGGAGCTGTTTTTT.

The rearrangement uses TRBV20-1 and TRBJ2-5; D unresolved. This CDR3 has 14 amino acids. Per germline, CDR1 DFQATT and CDR2 SNEGSKA (reference sequence). Deletions cut 0 bases from V and 3 bases from J, with 11 bases between. The CDR3 sequence: CSARDIGQEETQYF. The CDR3 DNA reads as TGCAGTGCTAGAGATATTGGGCAGGAAGAGACCCAGTACTTC.

This clonotype was recorded at least ten times. The rearrangement uses TRBV7-8 and TRBJ2-7; 8 bases are a match to TRBD1. V lost 1 base to trimming and J lost 4 bases; unmatched junction nucleotides: 6. The germline V gene has CDR1 SGHVS and CDR2 FQNEAQ. This CDR3 has 15 amino acids. The CDR3 is CASSLGSRGLYEQYF. CDR3 sequence (DNA): TGTGCCAGCAGCTTAGGTTCCAGGGGGCTATACGAGCAGTACTTC.

CDR3 DNA sequence: TGTGCCAGCAGCACAACTGACGGGTCCTACGAGCAGTACTTC. Amino acid sequence: CASSTTDGSYEQYF. This chain links TRBV5-6 with TRBJ2-7; D gene ambiguous. V dropped 4 bases and J dropped 1 base, with 12 bases sitting between them. There are 14 residues in the CDR3. CDR1 is SGHDT and CDR2 is YYEEEE in the germline V gene.

This clonotype has at least ten counts. The chain joins TRBV5-6 to TRBJ2-7; 12 nucleotides agree with TRBD1. The V segment lost 0 bases and the J segment 4 bases; nucleotides outside the gene matches: 2. The germline CDR1 and CDR2 sequences are SGHDT and YYEEEE. The CDR3 has 15 residues. CDR3 region: CASSLAGQGAYEQYF. The CDR3 nucleotides read TGTGCCAGCAGCTTGGCGGGACAGGGGGCGTACGAGCAGTACTTC.

CDR3 in amino acids: CASSLNGGGVQETQYF. CDR3 DNA sequence: TGTGCCAGCAGCTTGAATGGCGGGGGTGTACAAGAGACCCAGTACTTC. The chain links TRBV5-5 to TRBJ2-5; the match to TRBD2 covers 7 bases. In germline, CDR1 is SGHKS, CDR2 YYEKEE (reference sequence). The CDR3 is 16 residues long. The junction had 8 bases not matched to a gene; V was cut back by 1 base and J by 2 bases.

This clonotype was observed many times. The chain links TRBV5-6 to TRBJ2-5; possibly TRBD2 for D (5 bases). Trimming took off 2 bases at V and 11 bases at J, with 10 bases between the two ends. CDR3 length: 11 residues. In germline, CDR1 is SGHDT, CDR2 YYEEEE. The DNA of the CDR3 is TGTGCCAGCAGCTTTTTCGAGCGGCAGTACTTC. This codes for CASSFFERQYF. The full variable domain, rest sourced from reference TRBV5-6 and TRBJ2-5, is DAGVTQSPTHLIKTRGQQVTLRCSPKSGHDTVSWYQQALGQGPQFIFQYYEEEERQRGNFPDRFSGHQFPNYSSELNVNALLLGDSALYLCASSFFERQYFGPGTRLLVL.

This sequence joins TRBV18 and TRBJ1-6, with D unresolved. Germline assignment: CDR1 KGHSH and CDR2 LQKENI. The CDR3 has 14 residues. The germline V and J ends were trimmed by 6 bases and 7 bases, with 13 bases remaining between them. The CDR3 protein is CASSVDWENSPLHF. The CDR3 coding sequence is TGTGCCAGCTCGGTGGACTGGGAAAATTCACCCCTCCACTTT.

This clonotype has at least ten counts. The chain uses TRBV12-3 or TRBV12-4 and TRBJ2-4; D might be TRBD2 (5 bases). The CDR3 runs 16 residues. Trimming took 6 bases from V and 2 from J, leaving 17 bases between them. CDR3 nucleotide sequence: TGTGCCAGCAGCCTAGTGGAGGCGTGGACCAAAAACATTCAGTACTTC. It yields the protein CASSLVEAWTKNIQYF.

This clonotype was counted only a few times. The rearrangement uses TRBV20-1 and TRBJ2-5; TRBD1 is a possible D gene (5 bases). Trimming cost V 2 bases and J 4 bases, with 14 bases left between them. The CDR3 consists of 14 residues. CDR1 DFQATT and CDR2 SNEGSKA come from the germline V gene (reference sequence). The CDR3 DNA reads TGCAGTGCTAGACCAGCAAATGGGGCAGAGACCCAGTACTTC. The encoded protein is CSARPANGAETQYF.

The chain employs TRBV10-3 and TRBJ2-1; 15 bases are a match to TRBD2. The trim removed 6 bases at V and 4 bases at J, leaving 1 base unmatched. The CDR3 contains 15 residues. Germline values: CDR1 ENHRY, CDR2 SYGVKD. Written as DNA, the CDR3 is TGTGCCATCAGGGGACTAGCGGGGGGTTACAATGAGCAGTTCTTC. The encoded protein is CAIRGLAGGYNEQFF.

The rearrangement joins TRBV6-1 to TRBJ1-5; the D is unclear. The germline V gene has CDR1 MNHNS and CDR2 SASEGT. V was cut by 3 bases and J by 3 bases, with 18 bases left in between. CDR3 length: 17 amino acids. CDR3: CASSDESGVFINQPQHF. DNA of the CDR3: TGTGCCAGCAGTGATGAAAGCGGGGTGTTTATCAATCAGCCCCAGCATTTT.

The chain joins TRBV2 to TRBJ2-6; D not certain. Per the germline V gene, CDR1 is SNHLY and CDR2 is FYNNEI. This CDR3 has 13 amino acids. V lost 5 bases, J lost 6 bases, and 8 bases lay in between. This CDR3 reads CASSSTVANVLTF. The CDR3 nucleotides are TGTGCCAGCAGTTCTACCGTGGCCAACGTCCTGACTTTC. Full variable domain (rest looked up from reference TRBV2 and TRBJ2-6): EPEVTQTPSHQVTQMGQEVILRCVPISNHLYFYWYRQILGQKVEFLVSFYNNEISEKSEIFDDQFSVERPDGSNFTLKIRSTKLEDSAMYFCASSSTVANVLTFGAGSRLTVL.

This clonotype was recorded at least ten times. The J gene is TRBJ2-3, the V gene TRBV7-2; 15 bases align to TRBD2. Losses at the gene ends were 4 bases for V and 7 bases for J; bases not matched to a gene: 6. There are 16 residues in the CDR3. Germline assignment: CDR1 SGHTA and CDR2 FQGNSA. DNA for the CDR3: TGTGCCAGCAGCTCCGGACTAGCGGGAGGGCCACATACGCAGTATTTT. It codes for CASSSGLAGGPHTQYF.

The J gene is TRBJ2-5, the V gene TRBV5-6; D possibly matches TRBD1 or TRBD2 (5 bases each). This CDR3 has 16 residues. Trimming removed 4 bases at V and 7 bases at J, with 23 bases between. Looked up from germline, CDR1 is SGHDT and CDR2 is YYEEEE. The CDR3 loop is CASSPGLVTGQGTQYF. As DNA, the CDR3 is TGTGCCAGCAGCCCGGGCCTGGTAACGGGGCAGGGGACCCAGTACTTC. Drawing the rest from reference TRBV5-6 and TRBJ2-5, the complete variable domain is DAGVTQSPTHLIKTRGQQVTLRCSPKSGHDTVSWYQQALGQGPQFIFQYYEEEERQRGNFPDRFSGHQFPNYSSELNVNALLLGDSALYLCASSPGLVTGQGTQYFGPGTRLLVL.

In its sample, this clonotype was seen many times. The chain has TRBV5-1 and TRBJ1-6; 7 nucleotides match TRBD1. Germline loops: CDR1 SGHRS, CDR2 YFSETQ. This CDR3 spans 14 amino acids. J lost 4 bases, V lost 4 bases, and 2 bases had no gene match. DNA of the CDR3: TGCGCCAGCAGCCCGGGACAGTATAATTCACCCCTCCACTTT. Protein: CASSPGQYNSPLHF.

The chain recombines TRBV5-1 with TRBJ2-3, with TRBD2 matching over 16 bases. This CDR3 is built from 16 residues. Unmatched junction bases numbered 5, after V lost 4 bases and J lost 6 bases. CDR1 is SGHRS and CDR2 is YFSETQ in the germline V gene. The CDR3 protein is CASSPGLAGGLDTQYF. The CDR3, as DNA: TGCGCCAGCAGCCCGGGACTAGCGGGGGGGCTGGATACGCAGTATTTT.

This clonotype was observed a few times. The J gene is TRBJ1-1, the V gene TRBV5-4; D not resolved. The CDR3 has 12 amino acids. V was trimmed by 5 bases and J by 11 bases, leaving 16 bases between them. Looked up from germline, CDR1 is SGHNT and CDR2 is YYREEE (reference sequence). CDR3 coding DNA: TGTGCCAGCAGTCCGGACGGCCTGAGGGCTTTCTTT. Translation: CASSPDGLRAFF.

This chain links TRBV11-1 with TRBJ2-1; 16 bases are a match to TRBD2. Losses at the gene ends were 4 bases for V and 0 bases for J; bases not matched to a gene: 6. This CDR3 has 19 amino acids. Germline V gene lookup returns CDR1 SGHAT and CDR2 FQDESV (reference sequence). The CDR3 coding sequence is TGTGCCAGCAGCTCCCCGGGACTAGCGGGGGGGAGCTCCTACAATGAGCAGTTCTTC. This encodes CASSSPGLAGGSSYNEQFF. Together with reference TRBV11-1 and TRBJ2-1, the CDR3 gives the full variable domain: EAEVAQSPRYKITEKSQAVAFWCDPISGHATLYWYRQILGQGPELLVQFQDESVVDDSQLPKDRFSAERLKGVDSTLKIQPAELGDSAMYLCASSSPGLAGGSSYNEQFFGPGTRLTVL.

This clonotype showed up just a few times. The chain joins TRBV9 to TRBJ2-5; no clear D. This CDR3 spans 14 amino acids. V shed 1 base and J shed 3 bases, with 10 bases lying between them. Germline V gene data show CDR1 as SGDLS and CDR2 as YYNGEE. CDR3 sequence: CASSVSFGEETQYF. Here the CDR3 DNA reads TGTGCCAGCAGCGTAAGTTTTGGGGAAGAGACCCAGTACTTC.

The sample holds a few counts of this clonotype. The rearrangement links TRBV6-5 to TRBJ1-2; D is perhaps TRBD1 (6 bases). The germline gives CDR1 MNHEY, CDR2 SVGAGI. Trimming took 5 bases from V and 1 from J, leaving 14 bases between them. The CDR3 contains 15 residues. The CDR3 DNA follows: TGTGCCAGCAGTCACACCGGGGGCAGTAACTATGGCTACACCTTC. Its protein is CASSHTGGSNYGYTF.

This clonotype was found many times. The V gene is TRBV12-3 or TRBV12-4, the J gene TRBJ2-2, with D hard to call. This CDR3 has 14 amino acids. The V end was cut by 5 bases, the J end by 4 bases, with 11 bases between. The DNA of the CDR3 is TGTGCCAGCAGTCTCCGCGGTGGCACCGGGGAGCTGTTTTTT. As protein: CASSLRGGTGELFF.

The gene calls are TRBV20-1 and TRBJ2-3; D might be TRBD1 (6 bases). Trimming removed 5 bases from V and 3 bases from J, with 15 bases in between. This CDR3 is built from 14 residues. Germline lookup yields CDR1 DFQATT and CDR2 SNEGSKA (reference sequence). The CDR3 region has the DNA TGCAGTGCTCTACGGACAGTGGGAACAGATACGCAGTATTTT. Amino acids: CSALRTVGTDTQYF.

This clonotype was observed a handful of times. This chain connects TRBV14 to TRBJ2-7; 13 bases line up with TRBD2. From germline, CDR1 is SGHDN and CDR2 FVKESK. The trim removed 4 bases at V and 4 bases at J, leaving 7 bases unmatched. CDR3 size: 16 residues. The CDR3 DNA is TGTGCCAGCAGCCCAAACGGACTAGCGGGAGTTTACGAGCAGTACTTC. Encoded protein: CASSPNGLAGVYEQYF. The full variable domain, its missing parts supplied by reference TRBV14 and TRBJ2-7, is EAGVTQFPSHSVIEKGQTVTLRCDPISGHDNLYWYRRVMGKEIKFLLHFVKESKQDESGMPNNRFLAERTGGTYSTLKVQPAELEDSGVYFCASSPNGLAGVYEQYFGPGTRLTVT.

This clonotype was seen repeatedly, ten times or more. This chain connects TRBV24-1 to TRBJ2-1; TRBD2 agrees at 7 bases. CDR3 size: 13 residues. Germline values: CDR1 KGHDR, CDR2 SFDVKD. V was pared by 10 bases and J by 8 bases, with 10 bases of the junction left unmatched. The DNA of the CDR3 is TGTGCCACGGGACGGGGAGGGAGGGATGAGCAGTTCTTC. It specifies CATGRGGRDEQFF.

This clonotype was seen ten or more times. The rearrangement joins TRBV5-1 to TRBJ2-1, with TRBD2 matching 8 bases. The CDR3 sequence is 14 residues long. CDR1 SGHRS and CDR2 YFSETQ come from the germline V gene. With V trimmed by 0 bases and J by 15 bases, 11 bases remained unmatched. The CDR3 nucleotides read TGCGCCAGCAGCTTGGCCCTGAGTAGGAGCGGGGGGTTCTTC. Its protein product is CASSLALSRSGGFF. Looking up the rest from reference TRBV5-1 and TRBJ2-1 gives the full variable domain: KAGVTQTPRYLIKTRGQQVTLSCSPISGHRSVSWYQQTPGQGLQFLFEYFSETQRNKGNFPGRFSGRQFSNSRSEMNVSTLELGDSALYLCASSLALSRSGGFFGPGTRLTVL.

This clonotype has just a few counts. The V and J genes are TRBV11-2 and TRBJ2-1; D not certain. V lost 5 bases and J lost 4, with 18 bases in between. CDR1 is SGHAT, CDR2 FQNNGV, per germline. This CDR3 has 16 amino acids. This CDR3 reads CASSQRPSDLYNEQFF. In DNA, the CDR3 is TGTGCCAGCAGCCAACGCCCCTCCGATTTATACAATGAGCAGTTCTTC.